These 20 T cell receptor beta chains came from one sample sequenced in a study of blood T cell repertoires in COVID-19. Libraries were prepared by immunoSEQ multiplex PCR; TCRdb keeps only in-frame clonotypes and omits some of them. The sample has 95,000 to 150,000 clones, approximately 87% seen once. Sequencing input: peripheral blood. The source is a woman between 45 and 60 years old with acute or convalescent COVID-19.

The gene calls are TRBV5-1 and TRBJ2-3, with D possibly being TRBD2 (6 bases). Germline CDR1 SGHRS, CDR2 YFSETQ. CDR3 length: 14 amino acids. The germline V and J ends were trimmed by 6 bases and 4 bases, with 15 bases remaining between them. The CDR3 DNA follows: TGCGCCAGCACAGGGAACAGGAGGGCAGATACGCAGTATTTT. The encoded protein is CASTGNRRADTQYF.

The rearrangement links TRBV24-1 to TRBJ1-6; 7 bases agree with TRBD1. Unmatched junction bases numbered 4, after V lost 5 bases and J lost 7 bases. The CDR3 is made up of 14 amino acids. Germline V lookup: CDR1 KGHDR, CDR2 SFDVKD. The CDR3 protein is CATSGGQSNSPLHF. The CDR3, as DNA: TGTGCCACCAGTGGGGGACAGTCAAATTCACCCCTCCACTTT.

This rearrangement joins TRBV6-5 to TRBJ2-3; no definite D call. The CDR3 contains 14 residues. CDR1 is MNHEY, CDR2 SVGAGI, per germline. Trimming cost V 2 bases and J 5 bases, with 11 bases left between them. This chain's CDR3 is CASSYNQVGDTQYF. In DNA form, the CDR3 reads TGTGCCAGCAGTTACAATCAGGTTGGAGATACGCAGTATTTT.

The CDR3, as DNA: TGCGCCAGCAGCTTAGCCCGACAGGACACTGAAGCTTTCTTT. Amino acid sequence: CASSLARQDTEAFF. This chain links TRBV5-1 with TRBJ1-1; TRBD1 might be the D (6 bases). V lost 2 bases to trimming and J lost 3 bases, with 11 bases between them. Per germline, CDR1 SGHRS and CDR2 YFSETQ. CDR3 length equals 14 residues.

This clone appeared a few times. The chain couples TRBV7-9 to TRBJ1-3; possibly TRBD1 for D (5 bases). The CDR3 consists of 18 residues. Germline loops: CDR1 SEHNR, CDR2 FQNEAQ (reference sequence). The V and J ends lost 2 bases and 0 bases respectively, with 17 bases between them. CDR3 protein: CASSLWALGASSGNTIYF. CDR3 bases: TGTGCCAGCAGCTTATGGGCGCTAGGGGCGAGCTCTGGAAACACCATATATTTT.

The chain combines TRBV5-1 with TRBJ1-5; 9 positions match TRBD1. V was clipped by 2 bases and J by 1 base; unmatched bases: 1. CDR1 and CDR2 (germline): SGHRS, YFSETQ. The CDR3 extends over 15 amino acids. CDR3 protein: CASSFGQGSNQPQHF. CDR3 in DNA: TGCGCCAGCAGCTTTGGACAGGGGAGCAATCAGCCCCAGCATTTT.

This sequence joins TRBV5-4 and TRBJ2-1, with 12 bases fitting TRBD2. Germline-derived CDR1 and CDR2 are SGHNT and YYREEE (reference sequence). This CDR3 has 15 residues. The J segment lost 7 bases and the V segment lost 4 bases, leaving 6 bases of the junction unmatched. The CDR3, as DNA: TGTGCCAGCAGCGTGGGACTAGCGGGTTATAATGAGCAGTTCTTC. Its protein product is CASSVGLAGYNEQFF.

This chain joins TRBV11-2 and TRBJ2-7; TRBD2 agrees at 8 bases. Per the germline V gene, CDR1 is SGHAT and CDR2 is FQNNGV. V shed 5 bases, J shed 3 bases, and the junction held 12 bases outside the gene matches. The length of the CDR3 is 16 residues. The CDR3 DNA reads TGTGCCAGCAGCCCGGGGATGGCGGGAGGTAACTACGAGCAGTACTTC. This codes for CASSPGMAGGNYEQYF.

The chain is built from TRBV12-3 or TRBV12-4 and TRBJ1-2, with 8 bases matching TRBD1. The V segment lost 5 bases and the J segment 8 bases; nucleotides outside the gene matches: 7. The CDR3 is made up of 13 amino acids. The CDR3 region has the DNA TGTGCCAGCAGTGGACAGGGCGCTGCGGGCTACACCTTC. Its translation: CASSGQGAAGYTF.

The chain uses TRBV6-5 and TRBJ1-2, with 7 positions matching TRBD1. Trimming at V came to 7 bases and at J to 1 base, leaving 9 bases not matched to a gene. This CDR3 has 15 amino acids. Germline V gene data show CDR1 as MNHEY and CDR2 as SVGAGI. This CDR3 reads CASIRAGGFNYGYTF. In DNA form, the CDR3 reads TGTGCCAGCATACGAGCAGGGGGTTTTAACTATGGCTACACCTTC.

The chain links TRBV6-5 to TRBJ1-4; D not certain. V lost 6 bases to trimming and J lost 5 bases, with 13 bases between them. Per the germline V gene, CDR1 is MNHEY and CDR2 is SVGAGI. The CDR3 loop spans 14 amino acids. The CDR3 region has the DNA TGTGCCAGCAGAGCCGGGTTAGAAAATGAAAAACTGTTTTTT. It encodes CASRAGLENEKLFF.

V and J are TRBV3-1 (or the pseudogene TRBV3-2) and TRBJ1-4, with TRBD1 matching over 9 bases. The CDR3 is 16 amino acids. Losses at the gene ends were 4 bases for V and 6 bases for J; bases not matched to a gene: 9. The germline gives CDR1 LGHDT, CDR2 YNNKEL (reference sequence). The CDR3: CASSPRDRVDHEKLFF. Written as DNA, the CDR3 is TGTGCCAGCAGCCCGAGGGACAGGGTCGATCATGAAAAACTGTTTTTT.

This clone was detected a few times. The chain employs TRBV9 and TRBJ2-3, with D unclear. CDR3 length equals 14 residues. V was trimmed by 4 bases and J by 0 bases, leaving 9 bases between them. Per germline, CDR1 SGDLS and CDR2 YYNGEE. The CDR3 reads CASSPAGSTDTQYF. CDR3 coding DNA: TGTGCCAGCAGCCCCGCCGGGAGCACAGATACGCAGTATTTT.

This clone was counted once. The chain recombines TRBV27 with TRBJ2-7, with TRBD1 as a possible D gene (6 bases). The CDR3 runs 13 residues. Germline V lookup: CDR1 MNHEY, CDR2 SMNVEV (reference sequence). The ends were cut back, 5 bases at V and 2 bases at J, with 10 bases in the middle. As DNA, the CDR3 is TGTGCCAGCAGTAGTACAGGGACCTACGAGCAGTACTTC. It translates to CASSSTGTYEQYF.

The chain combines TRBV7-2 with TRBJ1-6, with D hard to call. CDR3 length: 18 amino acids. The germline gives CDR1 SGHTA, CDR2 FQGNSA. Trimming pared 0 bases from V and 7 bases from J, leaving 19 bases between. In DNA form, the CDR3 reads TGTGCCAGCAGCTTAGCCGGAGGTGGGCGAGAGGAGAATTCACCCCTCCACTTT. Its translation: CASSLAGGGREENSPLHF.

The chain is built from TRBV6-2 or TRBV6-3 and TRBJ2-5; D ambiguous. Between the trimmed V and J ends, which lost 2 bases and 1 base, there was a span of 5 bases. The CDR3 is 13 amino acids. Per germline, CDR1 MNHEY and CDR2 SVGEGT. CDR3 coding DNA: TGTGCCAGCAGTTACGGAGCCCAAGAGACCCAGTACTTC. Translation: CASSYGAQETQYF.

The rearrangement links TRBV7-6 to TRBJ1-1; 8 bases line up with TRBD1. The germline gives CDR1 SGHVS, CDR2 FNYEAQ. After removal of 5 bases from V and 8 bases from J, the junction contained 7 bases not matched to a gene. The CDR3 is 13 residues long. In DNA, the CDR3 is TGTGCCAGCAGCGTGGCAGGGGGCCGGGAAGCTTTCTTT. It encodes CASSVAGGREAFF.

The J gene is TRBJ2-1, the V gene TRBV24-1; the D is unclear. V lost 1 base, J lost 8 bases, and 11 bases lay in between. Per germline, CDR1 KGHDR and CDR2 SFDVKD. The CDR3 sequence is 14 residues long. The chain's CDR3 is CATSDFSLRDEQFF. The CDR3 bases are TGTGCCACCAGTGATTTTTCCCTTCGCGATGAGCAGTTCTTC.

This clone was detected once. This rearrangement joins TRBV7-8 to TRBJ2-7; TRBD1 agrees at 7 bases. The V gene's germline CDR1 is SGHVS and CDR2 FQNEAQ. V was clipped by 5 bases and J by 2 bases; unmatched bases: 6. The CDR3 contains 14 residues. DNA for the CDR3: TGTGCCAGCAGCGTAGGGGACAGAACCTACGAGCAGTACTTC. Its translation: CASSVGDRTYEQYF.

V is TRBV7-3 and J is TRBJ2-4; 7 bases fit TRBD2. Germline values: CDR1 SGHTA, CDR2 FQGTGA. Trimming at V came to 5 bases and at J to 8 bases, leaving 9 bases not matched to a gene. The length of the CDR3 is 14 residues. CDR3 bases: TGTGCCAGCAGCCTCCTGGCTGGGAGGGACATTCAGTACTTC. Translation gives CASSLLAGRDIQYF.